This T cell receptor beta chain is drawn from a study of CD8 T cells in Susac syndrome. The V gene lost 0 bases and the J gene lost 5 bases, with 11 bases spanning the gap. Germline CDR1 is SGHRS and CDR2 is YFSETQ. The CDR3 is 14 residues long. It was with random hexamers that roughly 0.45 to 1 ug RNA was reverse transcribed. Via MiXCR, TCRdb re-called the immunoSEQ multiplex PCR reads, giving one row per CDR3 protein. This sample has roughly 200,000 distinct CDR3 sequences, with 85% to 95% found just once. The sequenced sample was CD4+ T cells from PBMCs. The clonotype comes from a human donor with Susac syndrome. The genes are TRBV5-1 and TRBJ1-1, with D unclear. The CDR3 bases are TGCGCCAGCAGCTTGGCCGGCAGAGCTACTGAAGCTTTCTTT. Its protein product is CASSLAGRATEAFF.